These T cell receptor beta chains were read from a single sample in a study of technical replicates of blood from several donors. Method: immunoSEQ multiplex PCR; TCRdb's copy keeps in-frame clones and lacks some. The sample includes approximately 70,000 clones, over 85% of them seen just once. Sequencing was carried out using T cells isolated from PBMCs. The receptor source for this set is a human donor in good health. CDR3s include the opening cysteine and the closing phenylalanine or tryptophan. A D gene is named only where the DNA matches it firmly. Rows may omit the clone size; those that give it use once, few, many or a size class.

J gene: TRBJ1-2; V gene: TRBV27; clone size: NA; CDR3 length: 15; D gene: TRBD1; CDR3 DNA: TGTGCCAGCAGTTTAACAGCGGACAGGATGTTTGGCTACACCTTC; CDR3 protein: CASSLTADRMFGYTF
J gene: TRBJ2-7; V gene: TRBV9; clone size: once; CDR3 length: 14; D gene: TRBD2; CDR3 DNA: TGTGCCAGCAGCTTAGGACTAGCGGACTACGAGCAGTACTTC; CDR3 protein: CASSLGLADYEQYF
J gene: TRBJ2-7; V gene: TRBV5-1; clone size: NA; CDR3 length: 15; D gene: TRBD1; CDR3 DNA: TGCGCCAGCAGCTTGGAGCCAGGGGGAACCTACGAGCAGTACTTC; CDR3 protein: CASSLEPGGTYEQYF
J gene: TRBJ2-5; V gene: TRBV11-2; clone size: once; CDR3 length: 15; D gene: NA; CDR3 DNA: TGTGCCAGCAGCCCCGGCGGGCCAAACCAAGAGACCCAGTACTTC; CDR3 protein: CASSPGGPNQETQYF
J gene: TRBJ2-7; V gene: TRBV7-2; clone size: once; CDR3 length: 14; D gene: NA; CDR3 DNA: TGTGCCAGCATCCCCGGCACGGGTGCTCTGGAGCAGTACTTC; CDR3 protein: CASIPGTGALEQYF
J gene: TRBJ2-7; V gene: TRBV25-1; clone size: NA; CDR3 length: 16; D gene: TRBD1; CDR3 DNA: TGTGCCAGCAGTGAACCGGATGGACAGGGTCGGTACGAGCAGTACTTC; CDR3 protein: CASSEPDGQGRYEQYF
J gene: TRBJ2-2; V gene: TRBV5-1; clone size: NA; CDR3 length: 15; D gene: NA; CDR3 DNA: TGCGCCAGCAGGTACTCTAGCGCCAACACCGGGGAGCTGTTTTTT; CDR3 protein: CASRYSSANTGELFF
J gene: TRBJ2-7; V gene: TRBV19; clone size: NA; CDR3 length: 13; D gene: NA; CDR3 DNA: TGTGCCAGTAGTATAGGAACAGCCTACGAGCAGTACTTC; CDR3 protein: CASSIGTAYEQYF
J gene: TRBJ1-5; V gene: TRBV7-2; clone size: NA; CDR3 length: 14; D gene: TRBD1; CDR3 DNA: TGTGCCAGCAGCTCCGGGACAGAGAATCAGCCCCAGCATTTT; CDR3 protein: CASSSGTENQPQHF
J gene: TRBJ1-2; V gene: TRBV6-1; clone size: NA; CDR3 length: 15; D gene: NA; CDR3 DNA: TGTGCCAGCAGTGAAAACCCCCGCGGCGCCTATGGCTACACCTTC; CDR3 protein: CASSENPRGAYGYTF
J gene: TRBJ2-7; V gene: TRBV5-1; clone size: NA; CDR3 length: 13; D gene: TRBD1; CDR3 DNA: TGCGCCAGCAGCTTCACAGGGGCCTACGAGCAGTACTTC; CDR3 protein: CASSFTGAYEQYF
J gene: TRBJ2-2; V gene: TRBV11-2; clone size: NA; CDR3 length: 14; D gene: NA; CDR3 DNA: TGTGCCAGCAGCGGCGGGTCTCACACCGGGGAGCTGTTTTTT; CDR3 protein: CASSGGSHTGELFF
J gene: TRBJ1-1; V gene: TRBV5-4; clone size: NA; CDR3 length: 14; D gene: NA; CDR3 DNA: TGTGCCAGCAGCTTGGACAGATTGAACACTGAAGCTTTCTTT; CDR3 protein: CASSLDRLNTEAFF
J gene: TRBJ1-5; V gene: TRBV19; clone size: NA; CDR3 length: 15; D gene: NA; CDR3 DNA: TGTGCCAGTAGTATTGTGGTAGTATCGGGACAGCCCCAGCATTTT; CDR3 protein: CASSIVVVSGQPQHF
J gene: TRBJ2-5; V gene: TRBV29-1; clone size: NA; CDR3 length: 12; D gene: NA; CDR3 DNA: TGCAGCGCTGGACAGCTTGAGGAGACCCAGTACTTC; CDR3 protein: CSAGQLEETQYF
J gene: TRBJ1-3; V gene: TRBV6-6; clone size: NA; CDR3 length: 15; D gene: NA; CDR3 DNA: TGTGCCAGCAGTTACTTGGCCCTCTCTGGAAACACCATATATTTT; CDR3 protein: CASSYLALSGNTIYF
J gene: TRBJ2-1; V gene: TRBV9; clone size: NA; CDR3 length: 15; D gene: TRBD2; CDR3 DNA: TGTGCCAGCAGCTCTGGAGGGTTAGCGGGAGATGAGCAGTTCTTC; CDR3 protein: CASSSGGLAGDEQFF
J gene: TRBJ2-2; V gene: TRBV4-3; clone size: NA; CDR3 length: 16; D gene: NA; CDR3 DNA: TGCGCCAGCAGCCAAGAGTCCCAGGCGAACACCGGGGAGCTGTTTTTT; CDR3 protein: CASSQESQANTGELFF
J gene: TRBJ2-3; V gene: TRBV5-1; clone size: NA; CDR3 length: 14; D gene: TRBD1; CDR3 DNA: TGCGCCAGCACACTGACAGGGGGCGGTGATACGCAGTATTTT; CDR3 protein: CASTLTGGGDTQYF
J gene: TRBJ2-1; V gene: TRBV9; clone size: NA; CDR3 length: 15; D gene: NA; CDR3 DNA: TGTGCCAGCAGCGTAGCGGGAGTTGTATACAATGAGCAGTTCTTC; CDR3 protein: CASSVAGVVYNEQFF
J gene: TRBJ2-1; V gene: TRBV28; clone size: NA; CDR3 length: 13; D gene: NA; CDR3 DNA: TGTGCCAGCAGTCCATTTCCATACAATGAGCAGTTCTTC; CDR3 protein: CASSPFPYNEQFF
J gene: TRBJ2-2; V gene: TRBV6-5; clone size: NA; CDR3 length: 14; D gene: NA; CDR3 DNA: TGTGCCAGCAGTTACTCGTTAAACACCGGGGAGCTGTTTTTT; CDR3 protein: CASSYSLNTGELFF
J gene: TRBJ1-1; V gene: TRBV10-3; clone size: once; CDR3 length: 12; D gene: NA; CDR3 DNA: TGTGCCATCAGATCCAGTGACACTGAAGCTTTCTTT; CDR3 protein: CAIRSSDTEAFF
J gene: TRBJ1-5; V gene: TRBV27; clone size: NA; CDR3 length: 15; D gene: TRBD1; CDR3 DNA: TGTGCCAGCAGTTTATCTGACAGGGAGTCTCAGCCCCAGCATTTT; CDR3 protein: CASSLSDRESQPQHF
J gene: TRBJ2-1; V gene: TRBV6-5; clone size: NA; CDR3 length: 13; D gene: NA; CDR3 DNA: TGTGCCAGCAGTTACTCTCCGTACAATGAGCAGTTCTTC; CDR3 protein: CASSYSPYNEQFF
J gene: TRBJ2-5; V gene: TRBV7-9; clone size: NA; CDR3 length: 13; D gene: NA; CDR3 DNA: TGTGCCAGCAGCTTAGTAGTAGAAGAGACCCAGTACTTC; CDR3 protein: CASSLVVEETQYF
J gene: TRBJ2-6; V gene: TRBV10-1; clone size: few; CDR3 length: 17; D gene: NA; CDR3 DNA: TGCGCCAGCCGTCCAGGACAGCAACCCTCTGGGGCCAACGTCCTGACTTTC; CDR3 protein: CASRPGQQPSGANVLTF
J gene: TRBJ1-5; V gene: TRBV19; clone size: NA; CDR3 length: 15; D gene: NA; CDR3 DNA: TGTGCCAGTATGGAAGGAGGGTATAGCAATCAGCCCCAGCATTTT; CDR3 protein: CASMEGGYSNQPQHF
J gene: TRBJ2-7; V gene: TRBV11-3; clone size: NA; CDR3 length: 16; D gene: TRBD1; CDR3 DNA: TGTGCCAGCAGCCCTGCCTCCGGGACAGGGCCCTACGAGCAGTACTTC; CDR3 protein: CASSPASGTGPYEQYF
J gene: TRBJ2-1; V gene: TRBV29-1; clone size: NA; CDR3 length: 14; D gene: NA; CDR3 DNA: TGCAGCGTCCTCGGAGGGCCTGTCTACAATGAGCAGTTCTTC; CDR3 protein: CSVLGGPVYNEQFF
J gene: TRBJ2-1; V gene: TRBV7-9; clone size: NA; CDR3 length: 17; D gene: TRBD2; CDR3 DNA: TGTGCCAGCAGCTTTCTATTAGTTACTAGCGGGAGCAATGAGCAGTTCTTC; CDR3 protein: CASSFLLVTSGSNEQFF
J gene: TRBJ2-1; V gene: TRBV5-1; clone size: NA; CDR3 length: 14; D gene: TRBD2; CDR3 DNA: TGCGCCAGCAGCTTGATGGGAGGGGACAATGAGCAGTTCTTC; CDR3 protein: CASSLMGGDNEQFF
J gene: TRBJ1-1; V gene: TRBV20-1; clone size: few; CDR3 length: 10; D gene: NA; CDR3 DNA: TGCAGTGCTGGTAGATCTGAAGCTTTCTTT; CDR3 protein: CSAGRSEAFF
J gene: TRBJ2-1; V gene: TRBV14; clone size: NA; CDR3 length: 12; D gene: NA; CDR3 DNA: TGTGCCAGCAGCCAAGATTGGCGGGAGCAGTTCTTC; CDR3 protein: CASSQDWREQFF
J gene: TRBJ1-2; V gene: TRBV5-5; clone size: NA; CDR3 length: 14; D gene: NA; CDR3 DNA: TGTGCCAGCAGCTTGTTTACAGGGAGCTATGGCTACACCTTC; CDR3 protein: CASSLFTGSYGYTF
J gene: TRBJ2-3; V gene: TRBV19; clone size: NA; CDR3 length: 15; D gene: NA; CDR3 DNA: TGTGCCAGTAGGCGGAGAGGGTCGGGCACAGATACGCAGTATTTT; CDR3 protein: CASRRRGSGTDTQYF
J gene: TRBJ2-7; V gene: TRBV29-1; clone size: NA; CDR3 length: 13; D gene: NA; CDR3 DNA: TGCAGCGTTGAATCACACCAAACCTACGAGCAGTACTTC; CDR3 protein: CSVESHQTYEQYF
J gene: TRBJ2-7; V gene: TRBV7-9; clone size: NA; CDR3 length: 15; D gene: TRBD1; CDR3 DNA: TGTGCCAGCAGCTTCGTTGAGGGGGCAGTATACGAGCAGTACTTC; CDR3 protein: CASSFVEGAVYEQYF
J gene: TRBJ2-7; V gene: TRBV27; clone size: NA; CDR3 length: 13; D gene: NA; CDR3 DNA: TGTGCCAGCAGTTTAGTGGGAGCCTACGAGCAGTACTTC; CDR3 protein: CASSLVGAYEQYF
J gene: TRBJ2-1; V gene: TRBV30; clone size: once; CDR3 length: 16; D gene: NA; CDR3 DNA: TGTGCCTGGACCCAAAGGGGCGGACCCACCTACAATGAGCAGTTCTTC; CDR3 protein: CAWTQRGGPTYNEQFF
J gene: TRBJ2-7; V gene: TRBV30; clone size: NA; CDR3 length: 15; D gene: TRBD2; CDR3 DNA: TGTGCCTGGAGGGAGGGGAATAGCGGGTATTACGAGCAGTACTTC; CDR3 protein: CAWREGNSGYYEQYF
J gene: TRBJ1-1; V gene: TRBV18; clone size: NA; CDR3 length: 14; D gene: TRBD1; CDR3 DNA: TGTGCCAGCTCATCGACAGGGTTGCACACTGAAGCTTTCTTT; CDR3 protein: CASSSTGLHTEAFF
J gene: TRBJ2-2; V gene: TRBV28; clone size: NA; CDR3 length: 17; D gene: NA; CDR3 DNA: TGTGCCAGCAGACTGCCCCCTGGGCAGGGCAATACCGGGGAGCTGTTTTTT; CDR3 protein: CASRLPPGQGNTGELFF
J gene: TRBJ2-7; V gene: TRBV2; clone size: NA; CDR3 length: 15; D gene: TRBD2; CDR3 DNA: TGTGCCGCAAATTCACTCGGGAGGGCAGCGTACGAGCAGTACTTC; CDR3 protein: CAANSLGRAAYEQYF
J gene: TRBJ2-7; V gene: TRBV27; clone size: NA; CDR3 length: 14; D gene: TRBD1; CDR3 DNA: TGTGCCAGCAGTCCGGGACAGGGGTATGGGAAGCAGTACTTC; CDR3 protein: CASSPGQGYGKQYF
J gene: TRBJ1-1; V gene: TRBV12-5; clone size: once; CDR3 length: 14; D gene: TRBD1; CDR3 DNA: TGTGCTAGTGCCCGGACAGGGGTTTTTACTGAAGCTTTCTTT; CDR3 protein: CASARTGVFTEAFF
J gene: TRBJ2-6; V gene: TRBV9; clone size: once; CDR3 length: 18; D gene: TRBD1; CDR3 DNA: TGTGCCAGCAGCCCGCGGGACAGGGGGCTGTCTGGGGCCAACGTCCTGACTTTC; CDR3 protein: CASSPRDRGLSGANVLTF